This TCR beta chain was documented in a study of TIL therapy for anti-PD-1-resistant metastatic lung cancer. Study background: Four tumors were EGFR-mutant and two were ALK-rearranged.

Sequencing used immunoSEQ v3. Generated by immunoSEQ multiplex PCR, the TCRdb table keeps only in-frame clones and is missing some. The sample contains several thousand clones, roughly 80% of which appear only once. The CDR3 totals 15 residues. Trimming shortened V by 6 bases and J by 0 bases, and 14 bases separated the two germline ends. Per germline, CDR1 MNHNY and CDR2 SVGAGI (reference sequence). Documented time point: pre-treatment sample, taken before nivolumab and TIL therapy. Most excised metastases sampled were pleural nodules or supraclavicular lymph nodes. Enrollment ran from October 2017 to January 2020.

The clonotype comes from a person aged 25 to 80 with non-small cell lung cancer. The sequenced sample was tumor tissue, obtained at baseline. The chain carries TRBV6-6 and TRBJ1-1; D is ambiguous. For the CDR3, the DNA is TGTGCCAGCAGGGGAGGAACATTAATGAACACTGAAGCTTTCTTT. Protein: CASRGGTLMNTEAFF.